This TCR beta chain was captured by sequencing in a study of cytomegalovirus exposure and HLA in healthy donors. The PCR ran on 60 Vbeta and 13 Jbeta primers. Some clones are missing from TCRdb's copy, which holds only in-frame ones; the method was immunoSEQ multiplex PCR. The table includes more than 65,000 clones, about two thirds detected once. Germline values: CDR1 MGHRA, CDR2 YSYEKL. CDR3 size: 18 residues. Trimming took off 0 bases at V and 3 bases at J, with 21 bases between the two ends. J is TRBJ2-7 and V is TRBV4-1, with D possibly TRBD2 on 5 matching bases. Sequenced input: PBMCs. This TCR was sampled from a woman between 50 and 59 years old in good health and CMV-seropositive. The CDR3 protein is CASSQELRGQAVFYEQYF. The CDR3 coding sequence is TGCGCCAGCAGCCAAGAGCTCCGGGGTCAGGCCGTTTTCTACGAGCAGTACTTC.